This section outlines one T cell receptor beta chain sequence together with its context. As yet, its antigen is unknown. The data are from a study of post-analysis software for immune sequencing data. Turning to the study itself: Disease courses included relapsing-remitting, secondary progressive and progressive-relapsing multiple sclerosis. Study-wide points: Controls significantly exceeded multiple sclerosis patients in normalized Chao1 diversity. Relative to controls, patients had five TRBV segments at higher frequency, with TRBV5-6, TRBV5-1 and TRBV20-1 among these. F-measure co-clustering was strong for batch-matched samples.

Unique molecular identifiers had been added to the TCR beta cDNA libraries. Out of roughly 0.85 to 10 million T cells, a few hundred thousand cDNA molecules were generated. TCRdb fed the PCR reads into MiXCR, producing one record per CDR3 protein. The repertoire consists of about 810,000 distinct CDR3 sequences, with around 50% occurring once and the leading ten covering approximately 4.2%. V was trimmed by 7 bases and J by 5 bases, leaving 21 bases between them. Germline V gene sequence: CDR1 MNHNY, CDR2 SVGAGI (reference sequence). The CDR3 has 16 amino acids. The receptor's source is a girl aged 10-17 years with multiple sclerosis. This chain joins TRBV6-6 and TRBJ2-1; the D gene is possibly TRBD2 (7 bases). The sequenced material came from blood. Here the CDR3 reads CASIHVKGGRNNEQFF. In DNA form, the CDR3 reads TGTGCCAGCATTCACGTAAAGGGGGGGAGGAACAATGAGCAGTTCTTC.